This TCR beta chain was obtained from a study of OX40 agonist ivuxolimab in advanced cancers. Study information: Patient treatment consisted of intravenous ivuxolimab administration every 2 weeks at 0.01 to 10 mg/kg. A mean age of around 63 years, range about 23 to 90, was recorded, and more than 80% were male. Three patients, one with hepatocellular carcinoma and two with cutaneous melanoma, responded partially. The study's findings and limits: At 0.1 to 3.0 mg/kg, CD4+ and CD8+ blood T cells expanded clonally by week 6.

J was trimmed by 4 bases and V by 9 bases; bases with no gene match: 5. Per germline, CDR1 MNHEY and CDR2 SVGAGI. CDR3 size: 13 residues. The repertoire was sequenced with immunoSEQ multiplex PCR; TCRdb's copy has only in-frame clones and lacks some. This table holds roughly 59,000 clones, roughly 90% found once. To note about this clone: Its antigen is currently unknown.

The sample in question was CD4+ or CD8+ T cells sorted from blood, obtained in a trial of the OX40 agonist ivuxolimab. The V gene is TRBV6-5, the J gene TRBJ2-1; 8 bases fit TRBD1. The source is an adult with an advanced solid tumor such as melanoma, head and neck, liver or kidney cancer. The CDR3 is CASRTGLYNEQFF. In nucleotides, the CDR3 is TGTGCCAGTAGGACAGGGTTATACAATGAGCAGTTCTTC.